This TCR beta chain was captured by sequencing in a study of CD8 T cells in Susac syndrome. In the case of this clonotype: What it binds is not known.

CDR1 and CDR2 (germline): LNHNV, YYDKDF (reference sequence). This CDR3 comprises 15 residues. Deletions cut 4 bases from V and 5 bases from J, with 17 bases between. Through negative isolation, CD4+ and CD8+ T cells were obtained, while TEMRA cells were enriched using FACS. Findings and limits, study-wide: It was acknowledged in the study that its TCR sequencing and HLA analysis involved a relatively small number of individuals.

After extraction with the RNeasy kit, about 0.45 to 1 ug of the RNA was reverse transcribed using random hexamers. immunoSEQ multiplex PCR amplified TCR beta CDR3 across 54 Vbeta, 13 Jbeta. TCRdb re-called the immunoSEQ multiplex PCR reads with MiXCR, one entry per CDR3 protein. The sample gives 300,000 to 350,000 distinct CDR3 sequences, 92% of which show up once; about 0.07% is in the top ten. The source of this sequence is a human donor with multiple sclerosis. The V call is TRBV15, the J call TRBJ1-1, with D possibly being TRBD1 (6 bases). Sequenced sample: CD4+ T cells from PBMCs. CDR3 sequence (DNA): TGTGCCACCAGCACCGGGACACCCAGTCGGACTGAAGCTTTCTTT. This encodes CATSTGTPSRTEAFF.